This is a list of T cell receptor beta chains from one sample in a study of blood T cell repertoires in COVID-19. TCRdb's copy holds only in-frame clones and misses some; the assay was immunoSEQ multiplex PCR. The sample carries about 260,000 clones, roughly 88% recorded once. Sample: PBMCs or T cells enriched from blood (not recorded which). These TCRs come from a woman aged 40 to 50 who had been exposed to COVID-19. CDR3s include the opening cysteine and the closing phenylalanine or tryptophan. Fields, in order: D gene, clone size, J gene, V gene, CDR3 DNA, CDR3 protein. A D gene is named only where the DNA matches it firmly. Size is omitted from some rows. Given values are once, few, many or a class for expanded clones.

>TRBD2|NA|TRBJ2-3|TRBV7-2
TGTGCCAGCAGCCCGTCACGGGAGGGAGGCACAGATACGCAGTATTTT
CASSPSREGGTDTQYF
>TRBD1|NA|TRBJ1-2|TRBV11-3
TGTGCCAGCAGCTTAGCACAGGGGGCGAAGGGCTACACCTTC
CASSLAQGAKGYTF
>NA|NA|TRBJ1-6|TRBV25-1
TGTGCCAGCAGTACACAGGGCTGGTTTTCACCCCTCCACTTT
CASSTQGWFSPLHF
>NA|NA|TRBJ2-1|TRBV20-1
TGCAGTGCTAGAAAGAGGGAGGAGCAGTTCTTC
CSARKREEQFF
>TRBD2|NA|TRBJ2-1|TRBV3-1/TRBV3-2
TGTGCCAGCAGCGAGGTTGCGGGGGGAGGTGTCGATGAGCAGTTCTTC
CASSEVAGGGVDEQFF
>NA|NA|TRBJ1-5|TRBV2
TGTGCCAGCAAGGGGGACAGCAATCAGCCCCAGCATTTT
CASKGDSNQPQHF
>TRBD1|NA|TRBJ1-1|TRBV29-1
TGCAGCGTTGAAGGGAGGACAGGGGCCACTGAAGCTTTCTTT
CSVEGRTGATEAFF
>TRBD1|NA|TRBJ2-7|TRBV15
TGTGCCACCAGCCTCCGGACAGGGCCCCACGAGCAGTACTTC
CATSLRTGPHEQYF
>TRBD1|NA|TRBJ1-1|TRBV7-8
TGTGCCAGCAGCTTACCCGGACAGGGGAAGAACACTGAAGCTTTCTTT
CASSLPGQGKNTEAFF
>NA|NA|TRBJ1-1|TRBV5-4
TGTGCCAGCAGCCAAGCGGGAGGCACTGAAGCTTTCTTT
CASSQAGGTEAFF
>NA|NA|TRBJ1-1|TRBV6-5
TGTGCCAGCACCCGAATCGGGGGAATGAACACTGAAGCTTTCTTT
CASTRIGGMNTEAFF
>NA|NA|TRBJ1-1|TRBV30
TGTGCCCAGAGGGGACATCAGAACACTGAAGCTTTCTTT
CAQRGHQNTEAFF
>NA|NA|TRBJ1-5|TRBV12-3/TRBV12-4
TGTGCCAGCAGTTTCAATAGCAATCAGCCCCAGCATTTT
CASSFNSNQPQHF
>NA|NA|TRBJ1-1|TRBV4-1
TGCGCCAGCAGCCAGTCGCGCGCGGCTGAAGCTTTCTTT
CASSQSRAAEAFF
>NA|NA|TRBJ1-2|TRBV6-5
TGTGCCAGCAGCTTAGCTAGTTTCTATGGCTACACCTTC
CASSLASFYGYTF
>NA|few|TRBJ1-1|TRBV6-4
TGTGCCAGCAGTGACCGGGGGGGAGAGGGGCACACTGAAGCTTTCTTT
CASSDRGGEGHTEAFF
>NA|NA|TRBJ1-5|TRBV9
TGTGCCAGCAGCACCCGATTCAAAGAGGGCAATCAGCCCCAGCATTTT
CASSTRFKEGNQPQHF
>TRBD1|NA|TRBJ1-2|TRBV6-1
TGTGCCAGCAGTGAAACCAGGGGGCGCGAGGATGGCTACACCTTC
CASSETRGREDGYTF
>NA|NA|TRBJ2-2|TRBV7-8
TGTGCCAGCAGCTTAGATCGGAGACCGAAGGCCGGGGAGCTGTTTTTT
CASSLDRRPKAGELFF
>NA|NA|TRBJ1-3|TRBV28
TGTGCCAGCCGTGGAAACACCATATATTTT
CASRGNTIYF
>NA|NA|TRBJ1-2|TRBV24-1
TGTGCCACCAGTGATTTGGACAGCTACTATGGCTACACCTTC
CATSDLDSYYGYTF
>NA|once|TRBJ1-1|TRBV7-6
TGTGCCAGCAGCTTAGCAGTCACAGGGAAGGTGAACACTGAAGCTTTCTTT
CASSLAVTGKVNTEAFF
>NA|NA|TRBJ1-6|TRBV19
TGTGCCAGTAGTATTCGGCAGACGGACTCGGCCCTCCACTTT
CASSIRQTDSALHF
>NA|once|TRBJ1-2|TRBV9
TGTGCCAGCAGCCCCCCCGGGACAAACTATGGCTACACCTTC
CASSPPGTNYGYTF
>TRBD2|NA|TRBJ2-3|TRBV7-3
TGTGCCAGCAGCACTCTGGGACTAGCGGGAGATACGCAGTATTTT
CASSTLGLAGDTQYF